The 8 T cell receptor beta chains below all came from one sample that was sequenced in a study of PD-L1 blockade in urothelial cancer. TCRdb's copy holds only in-frame clones and misses some; the assay was immunoSEQ multiplex PCR. Of about 45,000 clones listed, about 91% are singletons. The specimen was PBMCs, collected around atezolizumab (anti-PD-L1) treatment. All receptors come from a man aged 80 or over with urothelial cancer.

This chain connects TRBV11-2 to TRBJ1-2, with 11 positions matching TRBD1. V shed 1 base and J 10 bases; nucleotides not matched to a gene: 11. The CDR3 covers 16 residues. Germline CDR1 is SGHAT and CDR2 is FQNNGV. CDR3 in DNA: TGTGCCAGCAGCTTAGTCGGAGGCGGACAGGGGGCCGACTACACCTTC. As protein: CASSLVGGGQGADYTF.

This rearrangement joins TRBV19 to TRBJ2-5, with a weak D call TRBD2 (5 bases). The V and J ends lost 5 bases and 3 bases respectively, with 22 bases between them. The CDR3 runs to 17 residues. Germline CDR1 is LNHDA and CDR2 is SQIVND (reference sequence). The CDR3 sequence is CASSSNYWTLREETQYF. CDR3 nucleotides: TGTGCCAGTAGTTCGAACTATTGGACCCTGAGGGAAGAGACCCAGTACTTC.

V is TRBV28 and J is TRBJ2-7; 11 nucleotides match TRBD1. V dropped 3 bases and J dropped 2; count of bases not matched to a gene: 3. The CDR3 runs to 15 residues. Germline CDR1 reads MDHEN; CDR2 reads SYDVKM. The CDR3 coding sequence is TGTGCCAGCAGTTTCCCGGGACAGGGGGCCTACGAGCAGTACTTC. As protein: CASSFPGQGAYEQYF.

This chain links TRBV10-3 with TRBJ2-3, with 14 bases that match TRBD2. CDR1 is ENHRY, CDR2 SYGVKD, per germline. V dropped 3 bases and J dropped 4; count of bases not matched to a gene: 3. This CDR3 comprises 16 residues. In DNA, the CDR3 is TGTGCCATCAGTGACCCGGGACTAGCGGGAGCAGATACGCAGTATTTT. It encodes CAISDPGLAGADTQYF.

CDR3 region: CASIAGTRRDEAFF. The DNA for the CDR3 is TGTGCCAGTATCGCCGGGACGCGGCGGGATGAAGCTTTCTTT. The chain carries TRBV19 and TRBJ1-1; D is possibly TRBD1 (5 bases). The CDR3 runs 14 residues. CDR1 and CDR2 from the germline V gene are LNHDA and SQIVND (reference sequence). Trimming cost V 7 bases and J 7 bases, with 19 bases left between them.

This clone showed up just once. The chain combines TRBV4-3 with TRBJ2-2; 11 bases match TRBD2. Germline V lookup: CDR1 LGHNA, CDR2 YSLEER. With V trimmed by 0 bases and J by 5 bases, 5 bases remained unmatched. The CDR3 covers 17 residues. Here the CDR3 DNA reads TGCGCCAGCAGCCAAGATTTGGCTAGCGGGGGGACCGGGGAGCTGTTTTTT. Translated, it gives CASSQDLASGGTGELFF.

A single count supports this clone. V gene TRBV7-9 combines with J gene TRBJ2-4, with 7 bases lining up with TRBD2. The CDR3 extends over 17 amino acids. CDR1 is SEHNR, CDR2 FQNEAQ, per germline (reference sequence). The ends lost 1 base at V and 0 bases at J; junction bases unmatched: 6. The CDR3 sequence: CASSLVREFLAKNIQYF. The CDR3 nucleotides read TGTGCCAGCAGCTTAGTGCGGGAGTTCCTAGCCAAAAACATTCAGTACTTC.

This clone was seen just once. The V call is TRBV6-6, the J call TRBJ2-1; 7 bases are shared with TRBD1. The CDR3 spans 14 residues. Germline lookup yields CDR1 MNHNY and CDR2 SVGAGI (reference sequence). Unmatched junction bases numbered 8, after V lost 10 bases and J lost 2 bases. CDR3 coding DNA: TGTGCCACAGCCCCCACAGGGGCCTACAATGAGCAGTTCTTC. It codes for CATAPTGAYNEQFF.